This T cell receptor beta chain was found in a study of shared clonotypes between healthy human individuals. Germline V gives CDR1 SGHTS, CDR2 YDEGEE. The CDR3 extends over 14 amino acids. V was cut by 7 bases and J by 8 bases, with 21 bases left in between. General observations from the study: Relative to their counterparts shared across all four donors, non-shared clonotypes exhibited diminished generation probabilities.

Worth noting for this clone: The antigen remains unidentified.

Authors' processing steps: ImmunoSEQ only sent back junction sequences with no quality scores, so filtering was done differently. Libraries were prepared by immunoSEQ multiplex PCR; TCRdb keeps only in-frame clonotypes and omits some of them. That table supplies the V and J calls and clone size; D and trimming were determined from the DNA. The sample yields about 110,000 clones, over 65% seen once. Healthy and HIV-negative, the adult donors had no recent acute infections or vaccinations. V gene TRBV5-8 combines with J gene TRBJ1-2; unclear D gene. The source material was memory CD8+ T cells sorted from blood. Specified subset: CD45RO+ cells pooled with CCR7-negative TemRA cells. The TCR originated in a woman in her thirties in good health. The CDR3 sequence: CASRIQRAGGGYTF. The CDR3, as DNA: TGTGCCAGCCGGATCCAAAGAGCGGGAGGAGGCTACACCTTC.